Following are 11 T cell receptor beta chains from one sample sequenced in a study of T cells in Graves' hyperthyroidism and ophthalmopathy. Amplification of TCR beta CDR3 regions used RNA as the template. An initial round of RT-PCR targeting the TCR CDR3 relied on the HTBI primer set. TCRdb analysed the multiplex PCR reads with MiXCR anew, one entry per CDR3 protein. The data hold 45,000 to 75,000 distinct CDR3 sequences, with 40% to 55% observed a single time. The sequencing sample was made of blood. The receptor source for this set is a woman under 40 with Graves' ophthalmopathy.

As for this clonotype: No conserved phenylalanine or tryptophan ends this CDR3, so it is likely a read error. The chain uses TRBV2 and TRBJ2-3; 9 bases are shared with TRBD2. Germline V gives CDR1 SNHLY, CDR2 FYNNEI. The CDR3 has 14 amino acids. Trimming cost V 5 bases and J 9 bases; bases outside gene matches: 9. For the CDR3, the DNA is TGTGCCAGCAGTTCAGCGGGAGGCCCTGCCACGCAGTATTTA. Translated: CASSSAGGPATQYL.

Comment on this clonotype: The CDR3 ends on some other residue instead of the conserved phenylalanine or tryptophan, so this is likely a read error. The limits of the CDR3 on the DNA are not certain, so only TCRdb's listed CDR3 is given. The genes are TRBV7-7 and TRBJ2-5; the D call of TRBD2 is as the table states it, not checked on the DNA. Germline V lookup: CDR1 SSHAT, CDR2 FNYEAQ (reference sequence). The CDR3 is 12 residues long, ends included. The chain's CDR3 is CASSWTSGRSSA.

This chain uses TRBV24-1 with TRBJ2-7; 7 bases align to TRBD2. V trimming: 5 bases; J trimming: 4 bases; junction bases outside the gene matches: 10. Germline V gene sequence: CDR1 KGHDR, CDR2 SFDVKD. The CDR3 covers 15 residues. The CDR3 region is CATSVGRESPYEQYF. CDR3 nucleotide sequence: TGTGCCACCAGTGTAGGGAGGGAAAGCCCTTACGAGCAGTACTTC.

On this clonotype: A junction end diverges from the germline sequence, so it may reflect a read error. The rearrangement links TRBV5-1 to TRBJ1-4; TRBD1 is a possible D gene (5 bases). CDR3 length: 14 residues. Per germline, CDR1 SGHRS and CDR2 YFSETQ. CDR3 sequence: CASSRDGLNEKLLF. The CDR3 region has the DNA TGCGCCAGCAGCAGGGACGGCCTTAATGAAAAACTGTTATTT.

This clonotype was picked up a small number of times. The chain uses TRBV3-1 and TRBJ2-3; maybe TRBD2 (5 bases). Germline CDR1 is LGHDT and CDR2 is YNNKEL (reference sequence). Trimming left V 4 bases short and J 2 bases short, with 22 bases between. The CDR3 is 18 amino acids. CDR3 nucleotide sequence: TGTGCCAGCAGCCGGACGACCGGACTCTCGCCCGCCACAGATACGCAGTATTTT. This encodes CASSRTTGLSPATDTQYF.

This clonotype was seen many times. The CDR3 loop is CASTSSGPRGRGYTF. Written as DNA, the CDR3 is TGTGCCAGCACTTCTTCGGGGCCAAGGGGACGTGGCTACACCTTC. This sequence joins TRBV12-3 or TRBV12-4 and TRBJ1-2; maybe TRBD1 (5 bases). The CDR3 consists of 15 residues. Trimming left V 7 bases short and J 7 bases short, with 22 bases between.

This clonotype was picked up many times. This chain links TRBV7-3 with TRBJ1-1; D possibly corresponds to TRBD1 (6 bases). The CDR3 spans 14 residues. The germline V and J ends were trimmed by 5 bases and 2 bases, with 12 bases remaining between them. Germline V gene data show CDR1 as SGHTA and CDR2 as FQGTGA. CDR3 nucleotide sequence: TGTGCCAGCAGCACGGGGACACCCAACACTGAAGCTTTCTTT. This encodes CASSTGTPNTEAFF.

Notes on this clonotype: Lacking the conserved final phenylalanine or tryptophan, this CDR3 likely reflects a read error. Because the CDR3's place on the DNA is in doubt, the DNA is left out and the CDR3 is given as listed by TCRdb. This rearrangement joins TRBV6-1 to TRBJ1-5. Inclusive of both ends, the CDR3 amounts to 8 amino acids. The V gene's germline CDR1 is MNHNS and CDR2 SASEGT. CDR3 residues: CASRLAGV.

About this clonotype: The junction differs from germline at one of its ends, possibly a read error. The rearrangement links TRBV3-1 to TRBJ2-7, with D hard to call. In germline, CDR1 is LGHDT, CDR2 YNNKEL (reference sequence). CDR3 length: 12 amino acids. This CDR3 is CASSQGSREQHF. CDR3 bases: TGTGCCAGCAGCCAAGGGTCTCGTGAGCAGCACTTC.

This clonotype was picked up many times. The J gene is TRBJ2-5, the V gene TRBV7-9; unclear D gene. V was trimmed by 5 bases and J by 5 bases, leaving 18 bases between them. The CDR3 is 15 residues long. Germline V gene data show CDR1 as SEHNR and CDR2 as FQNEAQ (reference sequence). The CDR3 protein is CASSQQNEVGETQYF. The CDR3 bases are TGTGCCAGCAGCCAGCAGAACGAGGTCGGGGAGACCCAGTACTTC. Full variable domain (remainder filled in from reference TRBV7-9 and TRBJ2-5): DTGVSQNPRHKITKRGQNVTFRCDPISEHNRLYWYRQTLGQGPEFLTYFQNEAQLEKSRLLSDRFSAERPKGSFSTLEIQRTEQGDSAMYLCASSQQNEVGETQYFGPGTRLLVL.

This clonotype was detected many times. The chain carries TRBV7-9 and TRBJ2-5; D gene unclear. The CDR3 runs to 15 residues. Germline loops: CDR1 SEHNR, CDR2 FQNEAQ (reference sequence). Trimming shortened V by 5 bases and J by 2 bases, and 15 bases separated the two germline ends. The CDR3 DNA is TGTGCCAGCAGCAATGCCATGGGTGGGCAAGAGACCCAGTACTTC. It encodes CASSNAMGGQETQYF.